The TCR beta chain described here comes from a study of T cells after yellow fever vaccination. A single record per CDR3 protein comes from TCRdb applying MiXCR to the 5' RACE reads. Of just over 250,000 distinct CDR3 sequences in the sample, about 5% were seen once. The V and J ends lost 4 bases and 5 bases, in that order; junction bases with no gene match: 13. The CDR3 is made up of 17 amino acids. Germline CDR1 and CDR2: LGHNA and YNFKEQ. This TCR was recovered from a man aged 18-30 years who received the YFV17D yellow fever vaccine. The material was CD4+ T cells sorted from PBMCs, obtained on the day of the yellow fever booster vaccination. V is TRBV4-2 and J is TRBJ2-5; TRBD2 aligns across 10 bases. In nucleotides, the CDR3 is TGTGCCAGCAGCCGAGACGGTTCTAGCGGGGGTTATGAGACCCAGTACTTC. Amino acids: CASSRDGSSGGYETQYF.